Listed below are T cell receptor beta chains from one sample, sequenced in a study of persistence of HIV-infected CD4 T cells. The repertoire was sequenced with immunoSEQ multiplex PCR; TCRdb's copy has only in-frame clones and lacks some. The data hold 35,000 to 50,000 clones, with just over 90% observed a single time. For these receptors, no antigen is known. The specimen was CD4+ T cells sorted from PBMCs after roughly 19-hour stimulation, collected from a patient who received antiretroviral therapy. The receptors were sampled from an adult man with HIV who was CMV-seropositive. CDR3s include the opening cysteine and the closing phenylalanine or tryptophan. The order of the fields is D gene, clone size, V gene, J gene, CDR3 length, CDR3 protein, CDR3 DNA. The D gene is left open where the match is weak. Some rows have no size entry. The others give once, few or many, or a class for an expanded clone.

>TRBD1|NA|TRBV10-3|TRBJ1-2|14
CAISGQGGGYGYTF
TGTGCCATCAGCGGACAGGGGGGAGGGTATGGCTACACCTTC
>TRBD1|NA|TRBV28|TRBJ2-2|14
CASSLDRGTGELFF
TGTGCCAGCAGTTTAGACAGGGGGACCGGGGAGCTGTTTTTT
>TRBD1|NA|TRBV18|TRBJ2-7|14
CASSPGQLAYEQYF
TGTGCCAGCTCACCGGGACAGCTGGCCTACGAGCAGTACTTC
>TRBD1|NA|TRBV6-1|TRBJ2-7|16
CASSEKAGQGTNEQYF
TGTGCCAGCAGTGAAAAGGCGGGACAGGGGACCAACGAGCAGTACTTC
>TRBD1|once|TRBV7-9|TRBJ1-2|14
CASSSRQGAAGYTF
TGTGCCAGCAGTTCGAGGCAGGGGGCCGCTGGCTACACCTTC
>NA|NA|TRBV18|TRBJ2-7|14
CASSIGPGRDEQYF
TGTGCCAGCTCGATCGGACCCGGAAGGGACGAGCAGTACTTC
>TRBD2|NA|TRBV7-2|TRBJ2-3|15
CASSLSGDSTDTQYF
TGTGCCAGCAGCCTCAGCGGGGATAGCACAGATACGCAGTATTTT
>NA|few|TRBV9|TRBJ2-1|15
CASSVGRDPLNEQFF
TGTGCCAGCAGCGTAGGACGGGACCCCCTCAATGAGCAGTTCTTC
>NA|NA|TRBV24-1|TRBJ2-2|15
CATGRGRANTGELFF
TGTGCCACAGGTCGCGGGCGAGCGAACACCGGGGAGCTGTTTTTT
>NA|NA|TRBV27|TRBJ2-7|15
CASSFGPGATYEQYF
TGTGCCAGCAGTTTTGGGCCGGGGGCCACCTACGAGCAGTACTTC
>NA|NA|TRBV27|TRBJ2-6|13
CASSSGRLHVLTF
TGTGCCAGCAGTTCGGGACGGCTCCACGTCCTGACTTTC
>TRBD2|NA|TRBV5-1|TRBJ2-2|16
CASSLAVLAGAGELFF
TGCGCCAGCAGCTTGGCCGTACTAGCGGGGGCAGGGGAGCTGTTTTTT
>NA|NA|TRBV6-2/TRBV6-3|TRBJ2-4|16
CASSYPPRQPLSFQYF
TGTGCCAGCAGTTACCCACCTAGACAGCCCCTATCTTTTCAGTACTTC
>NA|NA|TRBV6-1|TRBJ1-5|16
CASSDRKGASNQPQHF
TGTGCCAGCAGTGATCGTAAGGGAGCCAGCAATCAGCCCCAGCATTTT
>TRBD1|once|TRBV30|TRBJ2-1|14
CAWTGGAPYNEQFF
TGTGCCTGGACAGGGGGCGCGCCCTACAATGAGCAGTTCTTC
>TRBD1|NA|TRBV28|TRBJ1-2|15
CASSPLRDRAGGYTF
TGTGCCAGCAGTCCCCTCCGGGACAGGGCTGGTGGCTACACCTTC
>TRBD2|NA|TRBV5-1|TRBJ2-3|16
CASSPDLAGGPGTQYF
TGCGCCAGCTCCCCGGACCTAGCGGGGGGGCCCGGTACGCAGTATTTT
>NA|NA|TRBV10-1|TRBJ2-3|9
CATTDTQYF
TGCGCCACCACAGATACGCAGTATTTT
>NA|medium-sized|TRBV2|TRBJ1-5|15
CASSDDSTAGQPQHF
TGTGCCAGCAGCGACGACAGCACTGCGGGGCAGCCCCAGCATTTT
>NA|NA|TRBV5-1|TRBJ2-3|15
CASSFGTGSTDTQYF
TGCGCCAGCAGCTTTGGGACGGGGAGCACAGATACGCAGTATTTT
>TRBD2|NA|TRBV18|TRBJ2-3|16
CASSPGTSGRTDTQYF
TGTGCCAGCTCACCGGGGACTAGCGGTCGCACAGATACGCAGTATTTT
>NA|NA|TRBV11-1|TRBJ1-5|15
CASSLDGSPNQPQHF
TGTGCCAGCAGCTTAGACGGCTCCCCCAATCAGCCCCAGCATTTT
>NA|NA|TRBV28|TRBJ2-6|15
CASSILSSGANVLTF
TGTGCCAGCAGTATCTTGAGCTCTGGGGCCAACGTCCTGACTTTC
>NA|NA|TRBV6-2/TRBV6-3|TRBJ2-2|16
CASSRRLTDLGGELFF
TGTGCCAGCAGCCGTCGACTGACAGACCTTGGGGGGGAGCTGTTTTTT
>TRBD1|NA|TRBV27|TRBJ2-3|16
CASSNRDRVTTDTQYF
TGTGCCAGCAGTAACCGGGACAGGGTAACCACAGATACGCAGTATTTT
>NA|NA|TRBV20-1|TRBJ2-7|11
CSVEPMYEQYF
TGCAGTGTCGAACCCATGTACGAGCAGTACTTC
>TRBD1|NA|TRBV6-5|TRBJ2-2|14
CASSFGQGGRELFF
TGTGCCAGCAGTTTCGGACAGGGGGGGCGGGAGCTGTTTTTT
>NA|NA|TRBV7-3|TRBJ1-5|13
CASSRTGGEPQHF
TGTGCCAGCAGCCGCACCGGAGGGGAGCCCCAGCATTTT
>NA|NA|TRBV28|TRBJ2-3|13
CASSLRGVKTQYF
TGTGCCAGCAGTTTGAGAGGGGTAAAGACGCAGTATTTT
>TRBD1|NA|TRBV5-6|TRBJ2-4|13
CASSLQGANIQYF
TGTGCCAGCAGCTTGCAGGGGGCAAACATTCAGTACTTC
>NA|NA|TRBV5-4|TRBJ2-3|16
CASSLGPQGRTDTQYF
TGTGCCAGCAGCTTGGGCCCGCAGGGGCGGACAGATACGCAGTATTTT